This paragraph covers one T cell receptor (beta chain) sequence. The record originates from a study of CD8 T cells in Susac syndrome. Between the trimmed V and J ends, which lost 8 bases and 5 bases, there was a span of 12 bases. Germline CDR1 SNHLY, CDR2 FYNNEI. This CDR3 is 13 amino acids long. Random hexamers were used to reverse transcribe an amount of roughly 0.5 to 1 ug RNA. TCRdb re-analysed the immunoSEQ multiplex PCR reads in MiXCR, keeping a single row per CDR3 protein. The sample yields some 94,000 distinct CDR3 sequences, roughly 94% seen once. What was sequenced was CD4+ T cells from PBMCs. This receptor was obtained from a human donor with Susac syndrome. The rearrangement joins TRBV2 to TRBJ2-2; the D gene is possibly TRBD1 (6 bases). The CDR3 coding sequence is TGTGCCAGCGAGACAGGCGGGACCGGGGAGCTGTTTTTT. Translation gives CASETGGTGELFF. Full variable domain (outside the CDR3, taken from reference TRBV2 and TRBJ2-2): EPEVTQTPSHQVTQMGQEVILRCVPISNHLYFYWYRQILGQKVEFLVSFYNNEISEKSEIFDDQFSVERPDGSNFTLKIRSTKLEDSAMYFCASETGGTGELFFGEGSRLTVL.